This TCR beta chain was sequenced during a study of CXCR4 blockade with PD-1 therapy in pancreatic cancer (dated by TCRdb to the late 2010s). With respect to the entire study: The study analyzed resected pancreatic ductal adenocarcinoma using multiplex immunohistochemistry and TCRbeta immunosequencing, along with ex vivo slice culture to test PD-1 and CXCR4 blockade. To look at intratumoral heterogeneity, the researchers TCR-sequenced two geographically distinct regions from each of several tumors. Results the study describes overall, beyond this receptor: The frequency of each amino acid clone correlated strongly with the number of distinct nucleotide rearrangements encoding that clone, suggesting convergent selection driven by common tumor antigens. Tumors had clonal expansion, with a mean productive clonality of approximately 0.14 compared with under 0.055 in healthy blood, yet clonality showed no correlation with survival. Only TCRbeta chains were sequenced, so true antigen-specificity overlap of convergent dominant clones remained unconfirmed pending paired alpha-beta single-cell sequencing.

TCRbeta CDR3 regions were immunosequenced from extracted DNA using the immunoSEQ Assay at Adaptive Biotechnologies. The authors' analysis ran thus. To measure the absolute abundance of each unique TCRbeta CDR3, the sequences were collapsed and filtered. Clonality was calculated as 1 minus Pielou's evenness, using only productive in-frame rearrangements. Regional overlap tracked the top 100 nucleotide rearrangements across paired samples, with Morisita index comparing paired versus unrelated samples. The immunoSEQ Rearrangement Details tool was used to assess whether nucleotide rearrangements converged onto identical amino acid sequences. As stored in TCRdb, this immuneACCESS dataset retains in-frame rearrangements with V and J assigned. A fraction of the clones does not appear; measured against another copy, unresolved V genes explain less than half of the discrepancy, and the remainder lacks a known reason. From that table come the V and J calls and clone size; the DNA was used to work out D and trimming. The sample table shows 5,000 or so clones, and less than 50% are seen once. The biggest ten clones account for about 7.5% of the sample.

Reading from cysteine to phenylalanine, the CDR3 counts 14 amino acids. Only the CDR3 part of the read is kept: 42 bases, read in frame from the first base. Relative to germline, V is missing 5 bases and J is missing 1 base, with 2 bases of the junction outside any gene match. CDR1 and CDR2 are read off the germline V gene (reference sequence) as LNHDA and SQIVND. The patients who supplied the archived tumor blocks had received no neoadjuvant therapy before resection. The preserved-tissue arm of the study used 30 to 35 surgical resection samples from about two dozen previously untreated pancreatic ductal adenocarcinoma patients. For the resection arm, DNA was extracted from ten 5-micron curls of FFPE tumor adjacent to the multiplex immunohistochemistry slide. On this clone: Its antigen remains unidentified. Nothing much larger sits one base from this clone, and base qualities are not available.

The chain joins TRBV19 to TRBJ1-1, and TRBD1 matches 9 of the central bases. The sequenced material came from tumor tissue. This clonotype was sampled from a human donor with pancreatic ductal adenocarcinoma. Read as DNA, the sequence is TGTGCCAGTAGTGGACAGGGGAGGAACACTGAAGCTTTCTTT. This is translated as CASSGQGRNTEAFF.